The 26 T cell receptor beta chains below all came from one sample that was sequenced in a study of T cells in Graves' hyperthyroidism and ophthalmopathy (dated by TCRdb to 2018 to 2020). To prepare the library, multiplex PCR was applied. Sequencing relied on an Illumina HiSeq 2000. The TCR beta CDR3 regions were amplified from the RNA transcripts. The TCR CDR3 was subjected to a first round of RT-PCR using the HTBI primer set and the Qiagen OneStep RT-PCR kit. TCRdb reworked the public reads: Q25 trimming with fastp, MiXCR clone assembly, productive beta chains retained. Each CDR3 protein appears once, grouped with its most common genes and DNA. Within this sample are about 360,000 distinct CDR3 sequences, with roughly 13% of them counted one time only. Clones ranked in the top ten supply 9.2% of the sample. The specimen was blood. The receptors derive from a woman in her late teens or twenties with Graves' hyperthyroidism.

This clonotype was recorded at least ten times. The chain combines TRBV4-3 with TRBJ2-7; 7 bases fit TRBD2. CDR1 and CDR2 (germline): LGHNA, YSLEER. This CDR3 region has 15 residues. V lost 3 bases to trimming and J lost 5 bases; unmatched junction nucleotides: 10. CDR3 amino acids: CASSHSLADGDEQYF. The DNA for the CDR3 is TGCGCCAGCAGCCATTCCCTAGCGGACGGGGACGAGCAGTACTTC.

The rearrangement links TRBV5-1 to TRBJ1-1, with D tentatively TRBD1 (5 bases). Germline CDR1 reads SGHRS; CDR2 reads YFSETQ. V lost 0 bases, J lost 6 bases, and 12 bases lay in between. The CDR3 covers 14 residues. CDR3 residues: CASSLGTTFSEAFF. In nucleotides, the CDR3 is TGCGCCAGCAGCTTGGGGACAACCTTCTCTGAAGCTTTCTTT.

The chain has TRBV10-3 and TRBJ2-3; D possibly corresponds to TRBD1 (6 bases). The germline V gene has CDR1 ENHRY and CDR2 SYGVKD. The CDR3 contains 15 residues. Trimming took 6 bases from V and 4 from J, leaving 17 bases between them. CDR3: CAISSADSIPDTQYF. The CDR3 region has the DNA TGTGCCATCAGCTCGGCGGACAGTATCCCAGATACGCAGTATTTT.

This clonotype turned up a few times. The chain couples TRBV4-2 to TRBJ2-7; tentative D call: TRBD2 (6 bases). This CDR3 has 15 residues. Germline loops: CDR1 LGHNA, CDR2 YNFKEQ. The V end was cut by 1 base, the J end by 4 bases, with 14 bases between. The CDR3 spells CASSQAPGDQYEQYF. CDR3 sequence (DNA): TGTGCCAGCAGCCAAGCTCCGGGAGATCAGTACGAGCAGTACTTC.

J is TRBJ1-3 and V is TRBV4-1; D remains unclear. Germline V CDR1 and CDR2: MGHRA, YSYEKL. This CDR3 is built from 15 residues. Trimming removed 4 bases from V and 3 bases from J, with 13 bases in between. CDR3 nucleotides: TGCGCCAGCAGCCCGGCTGGAGGAATTGGAAACACCATATATTTT. It codes for CASSPAGGIGNTIYF.

The chain carries TRBV6-2 or TRBV6-3 and TRBJ2-2; D possibly corresponds to TRBD2 (6 bases). This CDR3 is built from 16 residues. The germline V gene encodes CDR1 MNHEY and CDR2 SVGEGT. V was cut by 6 bases and J by 1 base, with 15 bases left in between. The CDR3 DNA reads TGTGCCAGCAGCCTACGGGGACTGATGAACACCGGGGAGCTGTTTTTT. It translates to CASSLRGLMNTGELFF.

This clonotype was counted ten times or more. The chain joins TRBV24-1 to TRBJ2-7; tentative D call: TRBD1 (5 bases). Germline V CDR1 and CDR2: KGHDR, SFDVKD. The V end lost 1 base, the J end lost 6 bases, and 6 bases lay between the germline ends. The CDR3 runs 12 residues. CDR3 amino acids: CATSDLGVEQYF. As DNA, the CDR3 is TGTGCCACCAGTGATTTAGGGGTCGAGCAGTACTTC.

The V gene is TRBV7-2, the J gene TRBJ1-6, with D hard to call. CDR1 and CDR2 (germline): SGHTA, FQGNSA. V was cut by 8 bases and J by 0 bases, with 8 bases left in between. The CDR3 sequence is 14 residues long. CDR3 sequence reads: CASGVSSYNSPLHF. As DNA, the CDR3 is TGTGCCAGCGGCGTTAGCTCCTATAATTCACCCCTCCACTTT.

This clonotype showed up many times. The J gene is TRBJ2-5, the V gene TRBV3-1, with 14 bases that match TRBD2. Germline V gene lookup returns CDR1 LGHDT and CDR2 YNNKEL (reference sequence). The CDR3 totals 16 residues. With V trimmed by 7 bases and J by 4 bases, 8 bases remained unmatched. The CDR3 sequence: CASTTFGTSGRETQYF. Here the CDR3 DNA reads TGTGCCAGCACTACATTCGGGACTAGCGGGAGAGAGACCCAGTACTTC.

This clonotype was counted ten times or more. The CDR3 bases are TGTGCCAGCAGTGGACAGGGGGCTGGCAAAAACATTCAGTACTTC. As protein: CASSGQGAGKNIQYF. This sequence joins TRBV6-1 and TRBJ2-4; 10 nucleotides match TRBD1. J gave up 3 bases and V 4 bases, and 3 bases lay outside the gene matches. Germline V gene lookup returns CDR1 MNHNS and CDR2 SASEGT. This CDR3 region has 15 residues.

The table lists this clonotype with a few counts. CDR3 nucleotides: TGCGCCAGCAGCTCTGGGACTAGCGGGAGTAGTGAGCAGTTCTTC. Its protein is CASSSGTSGSSEQFF. The gene calls are TRBV5-1 and TRBJ2-1; 14 positions agree with TRBD2. This CDR3 spans 15 amino acids. J gave up 9 bases and V 3 bases, and 5 bases lay outside the gene matches. Germline assignment: CDR1 SGHRS and CDR2 YFSETQ.

V usage is TRBV2 and J usage is TRBJ1-2; possible D gene TRBD1, 6 bases. Germline-derived CDR1 and CDR2 are SNHLY and FYNNEI. Trimming removed 1 base from V and 6 bases from J, with 9 bases in between. CDR3 length: 13 amino acids. CDR3 amino acids: CASSEDRANGYTF. The DNA for the CDR3 is TGTGCCAGCAGTGAAGACAGGGCTAATGGCTACACCTTC.

This clonotype was observed many times. The rearrangement joins TRBV28 to TRBJ2-1; 7 nucleotides match TRBD2. Germline V gives CDR1 MDHEN, CDR2 SYDVKM. The CDR3 sequence is 14 residues long. The junction had 8 bases not matched to a gene; V was cut back by 6 bases and J by 6 bases. CDR3: CASRPGLVVNEQFF. The CDR3 nucleotides read TGTGCCAGCAGGCCTGGACTAGTGGTCAATGAGCAGTTCTTC.

This rearrangement joins TRBV6-1 to TRBJ2-6; a possible D gene is TRBD1 (5 bases). The CDR3 has 18 amino acids. The ends were cut back, 10 bases at V and 0 bases at J, with 22 bases in the middle. Germline CDR1 reads MNHNS; CDR2 reads SASEGT. CDR3 loop: CAILKRTRPRSGANVLTF. DNA for the CDR3: TGTGCCATCCTCAAACGGACACGTCCTCGCTCTGGGGCCAACGTCCTGACTTTC.

This clonotype has a handful of counts. V and J are TRBV5-5 and TRBJ2-1; D is ambiguous. The CDR3 spans 15 residues. The germline gives CDR1 SGHKS, CDR2 YYEKEE (reference sequence). The V and J ends lost 2 bases and 0 bases respectively, with 9 bases between them. DNA of the CDR3: TGTGCCAGCAGCTTCGCGTACAACTCCTACAATGAGCAGTTCTTC. Translating gives CASSFAYNSYNEQFF.

V is TRBV27 and J is TRBJ1-4; a possible D gene is TRBD1 (5 bases). CDR1 is MNHEY and CDR2 is SMNVEV in the germline V gene (reference sequence). Trimming removed 1 base from V and 4 bases from J, with 10 bases in between. The CDR3 consists of 15 residues. The CDR3 region has the DNA TGTGCCAGCAGTTTATTCCCGCAGGGTAATGAAAAACTGTTTTTT. It is translated as CASSLFPQGNEKLFF.

This clonotype showed up many times. V usage is TRBV6-1 and J usage is TRBJ1-5; the D is unclear. The CDR3 consists of 15 residues. Trimming pared 8 bases from V and 0 bases from J, leaving 14 bases between. Germline V lookup: CDR1 MNHNS, CDR2 SASEGT. The CDR3 here is CASGLSALSNQPQHF. The DNA for the CDR3 is TGTGCCAGCGGGCTCAGTGCGCTTAGCAATCAGCCCCAGCATTTT.

In this sample, this clonotype turned up many times. This chain's CDR3 is CASRYGDRGAYEQYF. In DNA, the CDR3 is TGTGCCAGCAGGTACGGTGACAGGGGAGCCTACGAGCAGTACTTC. This chain joins TRBV2 and TRBJ2-7, with TRBD1 matching over 8 bases. The CDR3 runs to 15 residues. Germline V gives CDR1 SNHLY, CDR2 FYNNEI. Trimming took 6 bases from V and 2 from J; bases not matched to a gene: 9. Variable domain in full (rest from reference TRBV2 and TRBJ2-7): EPEVTQTPSHQVTQMGQEVILRCVPISNHLYFYWYRQILGQKVEFLVSFYNNEISEKSEIFDDQFSVERPDGSNFTLKIRSTKLEDSAMYFCASRYGDRGAYEQYFGPGTRLTVT.

For this clonotype: A much larger clone differs by one base, so this may be a read error. In this CDR3 the conserved last residue, phenylalanine or tryptophan, is missing, so a read error is likely. V gene TRBV6-1 combines with J gene TRBJ1-1, with 7 bases that match TRBD1. This CDR3 contains 15 residues. Germline V gene data show CDR1 as MNHNS and CDR2 as SASEGT. The V segment lost 2 bases and the J segment 1 base; nucleotides outside the gene matches: 4. The CDR3 DNA is TGTGCCAGCAGTGAACCGGGACAGTCGAACACTGAAGCTTTCCTT. Its protein is CASSEPGQSNTEAFL.

The rearrangement uses TRBV6-1 and TRBJ1-2; 7 bases line up with TRBD1. Germline lookup yields CDR1 MNHNS and CDR2 SASEGT. Unmatched junction bases numbered 23, after V lost 2 bases and J lost 8 bases. This CDR3 has 19 residues. The CDR3 region has the DNA TGTGCCAGCAGTGAATGGGGGCCCTACACCGGACAGGACCTGGAGGGCTACACCTTC. This sequence encodes CASSEWGPYTGQDLEGYTF.

The gene calls are TRBV6-9 and TRBJ2-5; 14 bases line up with TRBD2. Germline trimming cut 4 bases from V and 5 bases from J; bases unmatched to any gene: 6. Germline V CDR1 and CDR2: MNHGY, SVAAGI. The CDR3 length is 16 residues. The CDR3 coding sequence is TGTGCCAGCAGTTTTGGACTAGCGGGGGGCGTGGAGACCCAGTACTTC. Protein: CASSFGLAGGVETQYF.

This clonotype was seen more than once but under ten times. The chain combines TRBV6-4 with TRBJ1-6, with D possibly being TRBD1 (5 bases). The germline V and J ends were trimmed by 2 bases and 7 bases, with 12 bases remaining between them. The CDR3 is 15 residues long. Germline CDR1 reads MRHNA; CDR2 reads SNTAGT. Here the CDR3 reads CASSDLGGGNSPLHF. CDR3 bases: TGTGCCAGCAGTGACCTGGGTGGGGGAAATTCACCCCTCCACTTT.

This clonotype was seen many times. This chain connects TRBV20-1 to TRBJ2-2; D possibly corresponds to TRBD2 (5 bases). CDR1 is DFQATT, CDR2 SNEGSKA, per germline (reference sequence). V gave up 3 bases and J gave up 6 bases, with 11 bases separating them. The CDR3 has 13 amino acids. The CDR3 region is CSARSEGAGELFF. The CDR3 DNA follows: TGCAGTGCTAGGAGTGAGGGTGCCGGGGAGCTGTTTTTT.

Many counts were recorded for this clonotype. This chain joins TRBV6-1 and TRBJ1-5; D gene unclear. CDR1 MNHNS and CDR2 SASEGT come from the germline V gene. The germline V and J ends were trimmed by 2 bases and 6 bases, with 8 bases remaining between them. CDR3 length: 13 residues. The chain's CDR3 is CASSERGAQPQHF. The CDR3 coding sequence is TGTGCCAGCAGTGAACGAGGTGCTCAGCCCCAGCATTTT.

The chain couples TRBV20-1 to TRBJ2-7, with D possibly being TRBD2 (5 bases). The length of the CDR3 is 15 residues. Germline-derived CDR1 and CDR2 are DFQATT and SNEGSKA (reference sequence). V was pared by 1 base and J by 0 bases, with 13 bases between. In DNA, the CDR3 is TGCAGTGCTAGAGCCACCCTTGGGAGCTCCTACGAGCAGTACTTC. Amino acids: CSARATLGSSYEQYF.

The chain recombines TRBV19 with TRBJ2-1, with a weak D call TRBD1 (5 bases). CDR1 is LNHDA and CDR2 is SQIVND in the germline V gene (reference sequence). V lost 3 bases and J lost 1, with 19 bases in between. This CDR3 has 18 residues. The DNA for the CDR3 is TGTGCCAGTAGTATTTGGGCCATTCACAGGAGATCCTACAATGAGCAGTTCTTC. Translated: CASSIWAIHRRSYNEQFF. Full variable domain (remainder filled in from reference TRBV19 and TRBJ2-1): DGGITQSPKYLFRKEGQNVTLSCEQNLNHDAMYWYRQDPGQGLRLIYYSQIVNDFQKGDIAEGYSVSREKKESFPLTVTSAQKNPTAFYLCASSIWAIHRRSYNEQFFGPGTRLTVL.